This T cell receptor beta chain was recovered during a study of blood T cell repertoires in COVID-19. As for the study in general: The study drew acute and convalescent COVID-19 samples from the United States, Italy and Spain.

Study processing details: Reference gene primer amplification gave nucleated cell count estimates. Only in-frame clones appear in the TCRdb table, and some are missing; sequencing was by immunoSEQ multiplex PCR. V and J calls and clone size are given by that table; D and trimming were obtained from the DNA. The sample contains some 88,000 clones, roughly 77% of which appear only once. Trimming stripped 6 bases from V and 4 bases from J, with 12 bases between. This CDR3 has 13 amino acids. Germline lookup yields CDR1 KGHSY and CDR2 FQNENV. Sequencing was carried out using peripheral blood. The sequence was collected from a human donor in a cohort sampled during active COVID-19. The rearrangement joins TRBV16 to TRBJ1-2, with no clear D. CDR3: CASSSNSIYGYTF. CDR3 DNA: TGTGCCAGCAGTTCAAACAGCATCTATGGCTACACCTTC.